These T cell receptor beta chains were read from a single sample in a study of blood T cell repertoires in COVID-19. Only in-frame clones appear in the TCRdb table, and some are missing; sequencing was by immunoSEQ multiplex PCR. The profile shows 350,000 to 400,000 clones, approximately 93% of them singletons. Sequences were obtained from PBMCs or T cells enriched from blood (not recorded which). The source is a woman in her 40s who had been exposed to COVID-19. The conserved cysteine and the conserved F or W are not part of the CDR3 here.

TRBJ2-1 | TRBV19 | ASSHLKTSGSMDEQF
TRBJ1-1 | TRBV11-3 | ASSSEGGGSAF
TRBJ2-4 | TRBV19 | ASSMGQGRNIQY
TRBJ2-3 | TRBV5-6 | ASSSRGQRIVSDTQY
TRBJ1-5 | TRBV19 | ASTSTGFYQPQH
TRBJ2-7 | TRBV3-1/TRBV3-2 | ASSQEGDEQY
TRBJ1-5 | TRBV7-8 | ASSLTDSNQPQH
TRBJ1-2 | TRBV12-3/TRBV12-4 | ASSFGGGYT
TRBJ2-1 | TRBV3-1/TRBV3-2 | ASSRGSGSSYNEQF
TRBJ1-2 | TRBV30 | AWTLGTVNGYT
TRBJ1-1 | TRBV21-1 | ASSADRGRGVDEAF
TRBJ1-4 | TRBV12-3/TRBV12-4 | ASRQEGGLF
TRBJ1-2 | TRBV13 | ASSQGQTYGYT
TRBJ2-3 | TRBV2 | ASSYGGSTDTQY
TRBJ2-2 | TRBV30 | AWSDQERDTGELF
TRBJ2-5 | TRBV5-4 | ASSTGLAAFETQY
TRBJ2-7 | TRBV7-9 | ASSRHTGGARYEQY
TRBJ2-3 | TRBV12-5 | ASGLVQGDGTDTQY
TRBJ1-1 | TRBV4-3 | ASSQDRARNTEAF
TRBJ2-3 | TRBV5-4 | ASSPDRGTDTQY
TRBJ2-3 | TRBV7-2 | ASSLGGGRFRDTQY
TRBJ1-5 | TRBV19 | ATEKGQGQYSNQPQH
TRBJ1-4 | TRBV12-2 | ASRLEGQARENEKLF
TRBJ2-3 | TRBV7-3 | ASRVTPSTDTQY
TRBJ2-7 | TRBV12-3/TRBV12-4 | ASSEREVYEQY
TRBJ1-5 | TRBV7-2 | ASSQWGGNQPQH
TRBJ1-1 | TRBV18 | ASSPNGNTEAF
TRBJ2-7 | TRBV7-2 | ASSSRGLAGKYEQY
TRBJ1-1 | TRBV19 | ASSISATVGTEAF
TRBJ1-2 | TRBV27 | ASSSGTGGLDGYT
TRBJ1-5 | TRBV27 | ASSRSRQGLNQPQH
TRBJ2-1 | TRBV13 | ASSPRTGYPNEQF
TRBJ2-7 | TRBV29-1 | SVYRQGDEQY
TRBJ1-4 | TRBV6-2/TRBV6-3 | ASSYGVMDEKLF
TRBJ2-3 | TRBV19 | ASRTPGQKSTDTQY
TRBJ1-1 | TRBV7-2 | ASSLVVGAGTEAF
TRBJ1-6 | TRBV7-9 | ASSLLGQGGSPLH
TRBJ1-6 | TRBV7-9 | ASSLAGQTSFSPLH
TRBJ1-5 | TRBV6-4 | ASSEGGPRSSPHQPQH
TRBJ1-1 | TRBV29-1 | SVDSTGNTEAF
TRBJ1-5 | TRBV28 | ASSLAGSQPQH
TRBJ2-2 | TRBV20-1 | SARGQAGELF
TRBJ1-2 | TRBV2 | ASSEQSTPNYGYT
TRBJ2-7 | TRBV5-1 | ASSLTQGPYEQY